A single sample is the source of the 25 T cell receptor beta chains below, sequenced in a study of identical twins. TCRdb used MiXCR to reprocess the 5' RACE reads, holding one entry per CDR3 protein. The sample consists of 450,000 to 650,000 distinct CDR3 sequences, more than 9% of them appearing once. These data are also associated with another study on yellow fever vaccine responses in identical twins.

The sample comprised PBMCs. The receptors originated from a woman under 30 in good health.

This clonotype appeared a few times. The CDR3 bases are TGTGCCAGCAGTTACTCCCCGGGGGCTAGCGAGGAGACCCAGTACTTC. Protein product: CASSYSPGASEETQYF. The J gene is TRBJ2-5, the V gene TRBV6-2 or TRBV6-3, with D perhaps assigned TRBD1 or TRBD2 (6 bases each). Trimming took 0 bases from V and 5 from J, leaving 16 bases between them. Germline CDR1 and CDR2: MNHEY and SVGEGT. CDR3 size: 16 residues.

The chain joins TRBV11-2 to TRBJ2-4; TRBD1 aligns across 8 bases. This CDR3 is built from 14 residues. J was trimmed by 7 bases and V by 5 bases; bases with no gene match: 7. The germline CDR1 and CDR2 sequences are SGHAT and FQNNGV. Here the CDR3 DNA reads TGTGCCAGCAGCAGGGACAGGTTTTTCAACATTCAGTACTTC. Encoded protein: CASSRDRFFNIQYF.

The chain uses TRBV24-1 and TRBJ2-1; TRBD1 matches 7 bases. The CDR3 spans 13 residues. Germline V gene data show CDR1 as KGHDR and CDR2 as SFDVKD. Germline trimming cut 9 bases from V and 5 bases from J; bases unmatched to any gene: 6. CDR3 loop: CATGTDQHNEQFF. In DNA, the CDR3 is TGTGCCACCGGGACAGACCAGCACAATGAGCAGTTCTTC.

This clonotype was counted a few times. The J gene is TRBJ2-1, the V gene TRBV20-1; 12 bases agree with TRBD2. Losses at the gene ends were 8 bases for V and 4 bases for J; bases not matched to a gene: 3. Germline CDR1 is DFQATT and CDR2 is SNEGSKA (reference sequence). CDR3 length: 13 amino acids. CDR3 protein: CSWTSGNYNEQFF. CDR3 nucleotide sequence: TGCAGTTGGACTAGCGGGAATTACAATGAGCAGTTCTTC.

This clonotype was seen a handful of times. The chain uses TRBV11-2 and TRBJ1-4, with 7 bases lining up with TRBD1. The CDR3 contains 14 residues. Trimming removed 6 bases from V and 6 bases from J; junction bases left unmatched: 7. In germline, CDR1 is SGHAT, CDR2 FQNNGV. CDR3 nucleotides: TGTGCCAGCAGTGCACAGGGGTTACATGAAAAACTGTTTTTT. This gives the protein CASSAQGLHEKLFF.

This clonotype was observed a few times. This rearrangement joins TRBV7-6 to TRBJ2-5; D perhaps matches TRBD2 (6 bases). The germline CDR1 and CDR2 sequences are SGHVS and FNYEAQ. This CDR3 is 15 amino acids long. Trimming cost V 0 bases and J 5 bases, with 13 bases left between them. CDR3 in amino acids: CASSLAKTSFETQYF. CDR3 bases: TGTGCCAGCAGCTTAGCTAAAACTAGCTTCGAGACCCAGTACTTC. The whole variable domain, filled in from reference TRBV7-6 and TRBJ2-5, reads GAGVSQSPRYKVTKRGQDVALRCDPISGHVSLYWYRQALGQGPEFLTYFNYEAQQDKSGLPNDRFSAERPEGSISTLTIQRTEQRDSAMYRCASSLAKTSFETQYFGPGTRLLVL.

As concerns this clonotype: The germline gene is not matched at one end of the junction; a read error may be the cause. This sequence joins TRBV12-3 or TRBV12-4 and TRBJ1-1; no reliable D call. The CDR3 spans 15 residues. CDR3 loop: CASSLVISLNTEAFF. CDR3 in DNA: TGTGCTAGCAGTTTAGTTATCTCTCTGAACACTGAAGCTTTCTTT.

This clonotype was seen ten or more times. The rearrangement joins TRBV15 to TRBJ2-1; 8 positions agree with TRBD2. V was clipped by 3 bases and J by 8 bases; unmatched bases: 9. This CDR3 is built from 15 residues. CDR1 and CDR2 from the germline V gene are LNHNV and YYDKDF (reference sequence). CDR3 sequence: CATSSSGLASDEQFF. CDR3 DNA sequence: TGTGCCACCAGCAGTTCAGGACTAGCTTCGGATGAGCAGTTCTTC.

The chain couples TRBV14 to TRBJ2-3; 10 bases match TRBD2. V lost 7 bases and J lost 2; bases outside the gene matches: 9. CDR3 length: 16 residues. CDR1 and CDR2 (germline): SGHDN, FVKESK. The CDR3 protein is CASNRPGTSATDTQYF. The CDR3 DNA reads TGTGCCAGCAATCGTCCGGGGACTAGCGCCACAGATACGCAGTATTTT.

This clonotype was found a few times. The rearrangement uses TRBV30 and TRBJ1-2, with D tentatively TRBD1 (5 bases). This CDR3 is built from 14 residues. Trimming cost V 1 base and J 5 bases, with 14 bases left between them. In germline, CDR1 is GTSNPN, CDR2 SVGIG (reference sequence). The CDR3, as DNA: TGTGCCTGGAGTGCAGGGAGGGAGACTTATGGCTACACCTTC. This sequence encodes CAWSAGRETYGYTF.

This clonotype was detected only a few times. This rearrangement joins TRBV7-8 to TRBJ2-1; possibly TRBD1 for D (6 bases). There are 13 residues in the CDR3. V dropped 5 bases and J dropped 6 bases, with 11 bases sitting between them. Germline V gives CDR1 SGHVS, CDR2 FQNEAQ. CDR3 DNA sequence: TGTGCCAGCAGCGTCCCACAGGGCAATGAGCAGTTCTTC. Translated, it gives CASSVPQGNEQFF. The full variable domain, completed using reference TRBV7-8 and TRBJ2-1, is GAGVSQSPRYKVAKRGQDVALRCDPISGHVSLFWYQQALGQGPEFLTYFQNEAQLDKSGLPSDRFFAERPEGSVSTLKIQRTQQEDSAVYLCASSVPQGNEQFFGPGTRLTVL.

This clonotype was observed a few times. The chain combines TRBV14 with TRBJ2-7; perhaps TRBD2 as D (6 bases). The CDR3 covers 14 residues. V dropped 2 bases and J dropped 3 bases, with 11 bases sitting between them. The V gene's germline CDR1 is SGHDN and CDR2 FVKESK. The DNA for the CDR3 is TGTGCCAGCAGCCAACCGGGACTGGTCTACGAGCAGTACTTC. Translated, it gives CASSQPGLVYEQYF.

This clonotype was recorded many times. V gene TRBV6-6 combines with J gene TRBJ2-7; D tentatively fits TRBD1 or TRBD2 (5 bases each). The CDR3 has 13 residues. Deletions cut 6 bases from V and 7 bases from J, with 16 bases between. Germline CDR1 reads MNHNY; CDR2 reads SVGAGI (reference sequence). The CDR3 bases are TGTGCCAGCAGGGGGGTGGGTGCGGAGGAGCAGTACTTC. Amino acids: CASRGVGAEEQYF.

This sequence joins TRBV7-3 and TRBJ2-5, with 7 bases lining up with TRBD2. The trim removed 5 bases at V and 3 bases at J, leaving 9 bases unmatched. This CDR3 comprises 15 residues. Germline V lookup: CDR1 SGHTA, CDR2 FQGTGA. The CDR3 bases are TGTGCCAGCAGCCCGCGAGGTGGGGGGGAAGAGACCCAGTACTTC. Protein product: CASSPRGGGEETQYF.

This clonotype has ten or more counts. The chain links TRBV12-3 or TRBV12-4 to TRBJ2-1; 7 bases align to TRBD1. The V gene end was trimmed by 5 bases and the J gene end by 5 bases; junction bases not matched to a gene: 6. The CDR3 contains 14 residues. The CDR3 DNA reads TGTGCCAGCAGTCCCGACAGGGCCAACAATGAGCAGTTCTTC. This encodes CASSPDRANNEQFF.

This clonotype was detected a few times. CDR3 sequence reads: CSIGQGALEQYF. In DNA, the CDR3 is TGCAGCATCGGACAGGGGGCCTTGGAGCAGTACTTC. The chain is built from TRBV29-1 and TRBJ2-7; 11 bases match TRBD1. CDR3 length: 12 residues. Germline V gene sequence: CDR1 SQVTM, CDR2 ANQGSEA. J lost 7 bases, V lost 8 bases, and 7 bases had no gene match.

This clonotype has a count of ten or more. The CDR3 nucleotides read TGTGCCAGCAGCAGAGCTAACTATGGCTACACCTTC. Encoded protein: CASSRANYGYTF. This chain uses TRBV12-3 or TRBV12-4 with TRBJ1-2; no clear D gene. Trimming removed 6 bases from V and 0 bases from J, with 5 bases in between. The CDR3 covers 12 residues.

The chain recombines TRBV29-1 with TRBJ2-7, with TRBD1 identical over 9 bases. The ends lost 6 bases at V and 5 bases at J; junction bases unmatched: 5. This CDR3 is built from 12 residues. The germline V gene has CDR1 SQVTM and CDR2 ANQGSEA. The CDR3 sequence is CSVRGQGDEQYF. In DNA form, the CDR3 reads TGCAGCGTGAGGGGACAGGGAGACGAGCAGTACTTC.

This clonotype was recorded at least ten times. Mismatch with germline at one junction end may stem from a read error. The V call is TRBV5-1, the J call TRBJ1-3, with D unclear. The CDR3 spans 14 residues. Germline loops: CDR1 SGHRS, CDR2 YFSETQ. CDR3 coding DNA: TGTGCCAGCAGCTTAGGGTCCTCTGGAAACACCATATATTTT. It specifies CASSLGSSGNTIYF.

This clonotype was found many times. The chain employs TRBV4-2 and TRBJ2-1; 8 bases line up with TRBD1. The CDR3 loop spans 14 amino acids. Germline-derived CDR1 and CDR2 are LGHNA and YNFKEQ. V lost 3 bases, J lost 10 bases, and 8 bases stayed unmatched. CDR3 DNA sequence: TGTGCCAGCAGCCAGCTAGACAGGGGTAAAGAGCAGTTCTTC. This sequence encodes CASSQLDRGKEQFF.

This clonotype was counted ten times or more. This chain uses TRBV27 with TRBJ1-2; D remains unclear. Germline V gene lookup returns CDR1 MNHEY and CDR2 SMNVEV (reference sequence). V lost 3 bases, J lost 4 bases, and 9 bases lay in between. This CDR3 comprises 13 residues. The CDR3 here is CASSFPGFYGYTF. The CDR3 region has the DNA TGTGCCAGCAGTTTCCCGGGATTCTATGGCTACACCTTC.

The genes are TRBV25-1 and TRBJ2-5, with 9 bases identical to TRBD1. V was clipped by 6 bases and J by 5 bases; unmatched bases: 13. CDR3 length: 16 residues. The germline V gene has CDR1 MGHDK and CDR2 SYGVNS. CDR3 coding DNA: TGTGCCAGCAGCAAAGGGACAGGGAAGGGGTGGGAGACCCAGTACTTC. Translated, it gives CASSKGTGKGWETQYF.

The table lists this clonotype with a few counts. The V and J genes are TRBV20-1 and TRBJ2-2, with D hard to call. This CDR3 is 16 amino acids long. In germline, CDR1 is DFQATT, CDR2 SNEGSKA (reference sequence). V was pared by 0 bases and J by 4 bases, with 15 bases between. In DNA, the CDR3 is TGCAGTGCTAGAGAGTTGGAGACCGAAGCCACCGGGGAGCTGTTTTTT. It is translated as CSARELETEATGELFF.

The chain couples TRBV30 to TRBJ2-7; D unclear. The CDR3 has 12 amino acids. CDR1 and CDR2 (germline): GTSNPN, SVGIG (reference sequence). Trimming removed 2 bases from V and 5 bases from J, with 10 bases in between. The CDR3 DNA reads TGTGCCTGGAGTTCCGGGTTCCACGAGCAGTACTTC. Its translation: CAWSSGFHEQYF.

In its sample, this clonotype was seen a few times. J is TRBJ1-2 and V is TRBV5-1; D remains ambiguous. The CDR3 totals 15 residues. Germline V gene sequence: CDR1 SGHRS, CDR2 YFSETQ. V was trimmed by 0 bases and J by 0 bases, leaving 9 bases between them. CDR3 coding DNA: TGCGCCAGCAGCTTGGCCGGCGAGACTAACTATGGCTACACCTTC. It codes for CASSLAGETNYGYTF.